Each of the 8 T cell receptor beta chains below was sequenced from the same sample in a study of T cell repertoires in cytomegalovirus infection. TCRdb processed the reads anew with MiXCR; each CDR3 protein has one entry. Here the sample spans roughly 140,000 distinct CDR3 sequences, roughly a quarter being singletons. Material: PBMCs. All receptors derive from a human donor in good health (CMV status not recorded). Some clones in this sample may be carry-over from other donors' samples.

CDR3 coding DNA: TGTGCCAGCAGACTAGCGGGGGGACTGAGTGAGCAGTTCTTC. Protein product: CASRLAGGLSEQFF. The V and J genes are TRBV28 and TRBJ2-1; 12 bases fit TRBD2. Germline assignment: CDR1 MDHEN and CDR2 SYDVKM. The CDR3 is 14 residues long. Unmatched junction bases numbered 6, after V lost 6 bases and J lost 9 bases.

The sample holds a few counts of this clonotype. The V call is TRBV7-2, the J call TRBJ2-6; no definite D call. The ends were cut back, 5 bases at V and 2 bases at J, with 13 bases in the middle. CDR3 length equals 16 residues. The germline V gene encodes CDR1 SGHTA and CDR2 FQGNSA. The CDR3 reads CASSPASTAGANVLTF. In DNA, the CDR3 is TGTGCCAGCAGCCCAGCGAGTACCGCTGGGGCCAACGTCCTGACTTTC. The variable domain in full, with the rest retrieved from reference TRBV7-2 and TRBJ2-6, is GAGVSQSPSNKVTEKGKDVELRCDPISGHTALYWYRQSLGQGLEFLIYFQGNSAPDKSGLPSDRFSAERTGGSVSTLTIQRTQQEDSAVYLCASSPASTAGANVLTFGAGSRLTVL.

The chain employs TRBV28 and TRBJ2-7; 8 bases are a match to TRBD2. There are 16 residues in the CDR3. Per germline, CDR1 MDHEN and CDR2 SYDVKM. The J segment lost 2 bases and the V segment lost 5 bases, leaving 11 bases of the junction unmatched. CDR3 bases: TGTGCCAGCAGTCGCGCCGGGGGGGGTGGAACCTACGAGCAGTACTTC. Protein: CASSRAGGGGTYEQYF.

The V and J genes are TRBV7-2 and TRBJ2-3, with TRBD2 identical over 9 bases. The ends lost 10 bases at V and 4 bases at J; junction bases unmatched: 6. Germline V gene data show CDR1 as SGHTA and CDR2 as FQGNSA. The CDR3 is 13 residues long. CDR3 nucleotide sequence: TGTGCCACCGGGACTAGCCAACCAGATACGCAGTATTTT. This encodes CATGTSQPDTQYF. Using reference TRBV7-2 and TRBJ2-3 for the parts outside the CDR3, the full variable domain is GAGVSQSPSNKVTEKGKDVELRCDPISGHTALYWYRQSLGQGLEFLIYFQGNSAPDKSGLPSDRFSAERTGGSVSTLTIQRTQQEDSAVYLCATGTSQPDTQYFGPGTRLTVL.

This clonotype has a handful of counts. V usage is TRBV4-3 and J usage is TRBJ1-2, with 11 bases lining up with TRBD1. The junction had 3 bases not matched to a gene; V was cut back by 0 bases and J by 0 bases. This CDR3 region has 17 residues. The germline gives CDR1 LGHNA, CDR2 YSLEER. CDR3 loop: CASSQDLGQGANYGYTF. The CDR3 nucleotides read TGCGCCAGCAGCCAAGACTTGGGACAGGGGGCTAACTATGGCTACACCTTC.

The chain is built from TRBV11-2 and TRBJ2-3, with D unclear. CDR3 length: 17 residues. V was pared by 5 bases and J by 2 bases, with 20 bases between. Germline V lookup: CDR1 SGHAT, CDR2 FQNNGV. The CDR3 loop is CASSPRAMGFDTDTQYF. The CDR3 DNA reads TGTGCCAGCAGCCCCAGAGCTATGGGGTTCGACACAGATACGCAGTATTTT.

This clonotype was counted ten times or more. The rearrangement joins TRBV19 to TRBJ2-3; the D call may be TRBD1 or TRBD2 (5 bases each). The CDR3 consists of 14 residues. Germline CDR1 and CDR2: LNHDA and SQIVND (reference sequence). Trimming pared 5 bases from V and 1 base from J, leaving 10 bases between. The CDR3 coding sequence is TGTGCCAGTAGTCGTAGGGGAGGCACAGATACGCAGTATTTT. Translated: CASSRRGGTDTQYF.

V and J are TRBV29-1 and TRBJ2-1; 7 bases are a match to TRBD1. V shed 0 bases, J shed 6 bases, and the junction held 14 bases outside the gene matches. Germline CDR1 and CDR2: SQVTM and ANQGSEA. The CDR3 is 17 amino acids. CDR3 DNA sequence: TGCAGCGTTGAAGATGTTGGGGACAGAGGTCGTCCCAATGAGCAGTTCTTC. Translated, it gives CSVEDVGDRGRPNEQFF.